These T cell receptor beta chains were read from a single sample in a study of blood T cell repertoires in COVID-19. Assay: immunoSEQ multiplex PCR; the TCRdb copy retains only in-frame clones and omits some. The table has 95,000 to 130,000 clones, approximately 80% seen once. Specimen: peripheral blood. The receptors were sampled from a man aged 65 to 85 with active or convalescent COVID-19. CDR3s include the opening cysteine and the closing phenylalanine or tryptophan. The size of a clone is reported for some rows only, either as once, few or many, or as a class for expanded clones.

>TRBJ2-1|TRBV28|-
CASTESGRHYNEQFF
>TRBJ1-2|TRBV27|-
CASSIAWGGRGYGYTF
>TRBJ1-1|TRBV30|-
CAWSPDRGSNTEAFF
>TRBJ1-1|TRBV5-4|-
CASNPRGPNTEAFF
>TRBJ1-1|TRBV30|-
CAWTRQGRDGTEAFF
>TRBJ1-6|TRBV12-3/TRBV12-4|many
CASRRQFNSPLHF
>TRBJ2-7|TRBV19|-
CASSIRFGTVYEQYF
>TRBJ1-1|TRBV6-5|-
CASARTLNTEAFF
>TRBJ1-4|TRBV27|few
CASSPHRVSVLGNEKLFF
>TRBJ1-4|TRBV28|-
CASSFLGQGLKLFF
>TRBJ2-5|TRBV5-1|many
CASSLGGRGETQYF
>TRBJ2-4|TRBV19|-
CASSHQTSGSEKNIQYF
>TRBJ1-1|TRBV6-6|few
CASSYRESEAFF
>TRBJ2-2|TRBV18|-
CASSPFGADSASAELFF
>TRBJ1-2|TRBV28|-
CASSDGQTNYGYTF
>TRBJ1-2|TRBV18|-
CASSPNGGPHGYTF
>TRBJ1-2|TRBV24-1|once
CATSPGGRYGYTF
>TRBJ1-3|TRBV6-5|-
CASDKGGGNTIYF
>TRBJ2-3|TRBV7-7|-
CASSLGRGDTQYF
>TRBJ2-1|TRBV27|-
CASRTQGLQFF
>TRBJ2-1|TRBV18|-
CASSSTSGRDNEQFF
>TRBJ1-1|TRBV18|-
CASSQGQGTNTEAFF
>TRBJ2-2|TRBV11-2|-
CASSLGQARRTGELFF
>TRBJ2-7|TRBV10-3|-
CAISGQGYEQYF
>TRBJ1-2|TRBV7-2|-
CASSSDQGEDGYTF
>TRBJ1-1|TRBV4-1|-
CASSQDTTGNTEAFF
>TRBJ1-3|TRBV4-2|-
CASSPGDRKYSGNTIYF
>TRBJ2-3|TRBV9|-
CASSVASGDHTDTQYF
>TRBJ1-5|TRBV19|few
CASRGDRAGQPQHF
>TRBJ2-7|TRBV21-1|few
CASSKARSAYEQYF
>TRBJ1-1|TRBV28|-
CASSFRAEAFF
>TRBJ1-5|TRBV5-8|-
CASSPRATTGGNQPQHF
>TRBJ1-1|TRBV7-2|few
CASSLGQGTEAFF
>TRBJ1-1|TRBV5-6|-
CASSLRGLSTEAFF
>TRBJ2-1|TRBV5-5|-
CASSPSLAASYNEQFF
>TRBJ2-1|TRBV15|-
CATSTGQVTNEQFF
>TRBJ2-7|TRBV7-2|-
CASRISRGPHEQYF